The 22 T cell receptor beta chains below all came from one sample that was sequenced in a study of CD8 T cells in ankylosing spondylitis. Each CDR3 protein is one row after TCRdb ran MiXCR on the 5' RACE reads. The table lists approximately 35,000 distinct CDR3 sequences, approximately 14% of them singletons, with 36% in the top ten. The sequencing input was blood. These receptors all stem from a male donor with ankylosing spondylitis or in good health (not recorded which).

This clonotype counts as medium-sized. This sequence joins TRBV7-2 and TRBJ1-5, with a weak D call TRBD1 (6 bases). CDR3 length equals 14 residues. The V gene lost 5 bases and the J gene lost 5 bases, with 13 bases spanning the gap. Germline V gene data show CDR1 as SGHTA and CDR2 as FQGNSA. This CDR3 reads CASSPSRGDQPQHF. CDR3 DNA sequence: TGTGCCAGCAGCCCAAGTAGGGGGGATCAGCCCCAGCATTTT.

The V call is TRBV11-2, the J call TRBJ1-4; 7 nucleotides line up with TRBD1. The CDR3 is made up of 15 amino acids. Unmatched junction bases numbered 11, after V lost 5 bases and J lost 8 bases. Germline V CDR1 and CDR2: SGHAT, FQNNGV. The CDR3 nucleotides are TGTGCCAGCAGCCCATCCGGGACAGAGGACGAAAAACTGTTTTTT. Its translation is CASSPSGTEDEKLFF.

The genes are TRBV4-3 and TRBJ2-5; 13 nucleotides align to TRBD2. The V gene end was trimmed by 1 base and the J gene end by 4 bases; junction bases not matched to a gene: 6. Per the germline V gene, CDR1 is LGHNA and CDR2 is YSLEER. This CDR3 comprises 17 residues. Here the CDR3 DNA reads TGCGCCAGCAGCCAAGGGACTAGCGGGAGATATGGAGAGACCCAGTACTTC. Translated, it gives CASSQGTSGRYGETQYF.

The gene calls are TRBV5-6 and TRBJ2-2; 8 bases line up with TRBD1. The CDR3 loop spans 15 amino acids. V lost 4 bases, J lost 4 bases, and 6 bases stayed unmatched. The germline V gene encodes CDR1 SGHDT and CDR2 YYEEEE. The CDR3 DNA is TGTGCCAGCAGCAAACGACAGGGGTTCACCGGGGAGCTGTTTTTT. It yields the protein CASSKRQGFTGELFF. Based on the CDR3 plus reference TRBV5-6 and TRBJ2-2, the full variable domain is DAGVTQSPTHLIKTRGQQVTLRCSPKSGHDTVSWYQQALGQGPQFIFQYYEEEERQRGNFPDRFSGHQFPNYSSELNVNALLLGDSALYLCASSKRQGFTGELFFGEGSRLTVL.

This clonotype was recorded a few times. V gene TRBV7-6 combines with J gene TRBJ2-1; D gene ambiguous. The germline V gene has CDR1 SGHVS and CDR2 FNYEAQ. The CDR3 runs to 13 residues. Trimming removed 2 bases from V and 5 bases from J, with 7 bases in between. CDR3 bases: TGTGCCAGCAGCTTATTAAGGGACAATGAGCAGTTCTTC. The encoded protein is CASSLLRDNEQFF.

J is TRBJ1-2 and V is TRBV6-2 or TRBV6-3; D gene uncertain. V gave up 4 bases and J gave up 4 bases, with 7 bases separating them. Germline CDR1 reads MNHEY; CDR2 reads SVGEGT. CDR3 size: 12 residues. CDR3 protein: CASSSYGYGYTF. CDR3 nucleotide sequence: TGTGCCAGCAGTTCCTATGGCTATGGCTACACCTTC.

The chain uses TRBV5-1 and TRBJ2-1; TRBD2 agrees at 8 bases. J gave up 3 bases and V 5 bases, and 7 bases lay outside the gene matches. This CDR3 region has 15 residues. Germline-derived CDR1 and CDR2 are SGHRS and YFSETQ. The CDR3 protein is CASSPTSGSYNEQFF. In nucleotides, the CDR3 is TGCGCCAGCAGTCCTACTAGCGGTAGCTACAATGAGCAGTTCTTC.

The chain is built from TRBV4-2 and TRBJ1-4; the D gene is possibly TRBD1 (6 bases). CDR1 and CDR2 (germline): LGHNA, YNFKEQ. V was cut by 2 bases and J by 6 bases, with 13 bases left in between. The CDR3 extends over 15 amino acids. The CDR3 DNA reads TGTGCCAGCAGCCAACATGGGGGCGGCGATGAAAAACTGTTTTTT. Translating gives CASSQHGGGDEKLFF.

This clonotype was seen ten or more times. The CDR3 is CASSYFGETQYF. In DNA form, the CDR3 reads TGTGCCAGCAGTTACTTTGGGGAGACCCAGTACTTC. This chain joins TRBV12-3 or TRBV12-4 and TRBJ2-5; no reliable D call. The CDR3 has 12 residues. Trimming cost V 4 bases and J 5 bases, with 8 bases left between them.

The chain employs TRBV2 and TRBJ2-5; 7 bases match TRBD1. The junction had 4 bases not matched to a gene; V was cut back by 6 bases and J by 3 bases. The CDR3 is 13 residues long. Germline lookup yields CDR1 SNHLY and CDR2 FYNNEI. CDR3 loop: CASRQDREETQYF. The CDR3 DNA reads as TGTGCCAGCAGACAAGACAGGGAAGAGACCCAGTACTTC.

The V and J genes are TRBV28 and TRBJ2-1; 7 bases are shared with TRBD2. The CDR3 spans 14 residues. Germline lookup yields CDR1 MDHEN and CDR2 SYDVKM. The V gene end was trimmed by 7 bases and the J gene end by 4 bases; junction bases not matched to a gene: 7. The DNA for the CDR3 is TGTGCCAGCATGAGGGCTAGCGGTTACAATGAGCAGTTCTTC. Its protein product is CASMRASGYNEQFF.

In its sample, this clonotype was seen a few times. This sequence joins TRBV5-5 and TRBJ2-1; 14 bases fit TRBD2. The germline V gene has CDR1 SGHKS and CDR2 YYEKEE (reference sequence). There are 15 residues in the CDR3. Germline trimming cut 4 bases from V and 9 bases from J; bases unmatched to any gene: 6. Written as DNA, the CDR3 is TGTGCCAGCAGCGGGACTAGCGGGAGTCAGGGTGAGCAGTTCTTC. This gives the protein CASSGTSGSQGEQFF.

This clonotype showed up just a few times. Written as DNA, the CDR3 is TGCAGTGCCCCCCGAGAGGTAGCGGGGCAGTTCTTC. It specifies CSAPREVAGQFF. The chain recombines TRBV20-1 with TRBJ2-1, with TRBD2 matching 7 bases. The CDR3 contains 12 residues. Trimming at V came to 6 bases and at J to 12 bases, leaving 11 bases not matched to a gene. CDR1 DFQATT and CDR2 SNEGSKA come from the germline V gene (reference sequence).

CDR3: CASSQGQIQETQYF. The CDR3 region has the DNA TGTGCCAGCAGCCAAGGACAGATACAAGAGACCCAGTACTTC. The chain combines TRBV7-2 with TRBJ2-5, with D tentatively TRBD1 (6 bases). Germline-derived CDR1 and CDR2 are SGHTA and FQGNSA. This CDR3 has 14 residues. With 5 bases removed from V and 2 bases from J, the gap between germline ends came to 12 bases.

The gene calls are TRBV18 and TRBJ1-2, with 8 bases lining up with TRBD1. The germline V gene encodes CDR1 KGHSH and CDR2 LQKENI. With V trimmed by 3 bases and J by 1 base, 4 bases remained unmatched. The CDR3 extends over 15 amino acids. CDR3 amino acids: CASSPTGDYNYGYTF. For the CDR3, the DNA is TGTGCCAGCTCACCGACAGGGGATTATAACTATGGCTACACCTTC.

This clonotype has a count of ten or more. The chain has TRBV27 and TRBJ2-1, with 11 bases matching TRBD2. The germline CDR1 and CDR2 sequences are MNHEY and SMNVEV (reference sequence). The CDR3 length is 14 residues. V shed 6 bases, J shed 8 bases, and the junction held 6 bases outside the gene matches. CDR3 residues: CASSPGTSGYEQFF. The CDR3 DNA reads TGTGCCAGCAGCCCCGGGACTAGCGGTTATGAGCAGTTCTTC.

This chain connects TRBV20-1 to TRBJ2-1, with 8 positions matching TRBD2. CDR1 DFQATT and CDR2 SNEGSKA come from the germline V gene (reference sequence). The CDR3 is 17 amino acids. The ends lost 3 bases at V and 0 bases at J; junction bases unmatched: 10. In nucleotides, the CDR3 is TGCAGTGCTAGGGGGGGCTGGAGCGGGAGCTCCTACAATGAGCAGTTCTTC. Translation gives CSARGGWSGSSYNEQFF.

This clonotype came up many times. This chain uses TRBV2 with TRBJ2-2; 7 nucleotides match TRBD2. V was pared by 3 bases and J by 6 bases, with 7 bases of the junction left unmatched. CDR3 size: 15 residues. Germline-derived CDR1 and CDR2 are SNHLY and FYNNEI. The CDR3 sequence is CASSDGRVIPGELFF. The CDR3, as DNA: TGTGCCAGCAGTGATGGGAGGGTAATCCCCGGGGAGCTGTTTTTT.

This clonotype has more than one count but fewer than ten. V and J are TRBV12-3 or TRBV12-4 and TRBJ2-2; 7 nucleotides agree with TRBD1. V trimming: 5 bases; J trimming: 9 bases; junction bases outside the gene matches: 9. The CDR3 runs to 14 residues. The CDR3 sequence is CASSPFRTGWELFF. For the CDR3, the DNA is TGTGCCAGCAGTCCCTTTAGGACAGGTTGGGAGCTGTTTTTT.

This clonotype turned up a few times. The chain couples TRBV5-1 to TRBJ2-1; 7 nucleotides agree with TRBD2. CDR1 is SGHRS, CDR2 YFSETQ, per germline. The length of the CDR3 is 15 residues. V lost 0 bases and J lost 4; bases outside the gene matches: 4. CDR3 residues: CASSLAPGGYNEQFF. The CDR3 DNA reads TGCGCCAGCAGCTTGGCCCCGGGGGGATACAATGAGCAGTTCTTC.

The rearrangement joins TRBV28 to TRBJ2-4; weak D call: TRBD1 (6 bases). CDR1 is MDHEN, CDR2 SYDVKM, per germline. Trimming cost V 7 bases and J 9 bases, with 16 bases left between them. The CDR3 sequence is 13 residues long. CDR3 region: CASNRDRLSIQYF. For the CDR3, the DNA is TGTGCCAGCAACCGTGACAGGCTCTCCATTCAGTACTTC. Full variable domain (rest looked up from reference TRBV28 and TRBJ2-4): DVKVTQSSRYLVKRTGEKVFLECVQDMDHENMFWYRQDPGLGLRLIYFSYDVKMKEKGDIPEGYSVSREKKERFSLILESASTNQTSMYLCASNRDRLSIQYFGAGTRLSVL.

This clonotype appeared a few times. The rearrangement links TRBV12-5 to TRBJ2-2; TRBD2 is a possible D gene (6 bases). Trimming removed 2 bases at V and 5 bases at J, with 9 bases between. Per germline, CDR1 LGHNT and CDR2 FRNRAP. This CDR3 has 14 amino acids. The CDR3 DNA follows: TGTGCTAGTGGTTTGACAGGACTAACCGGGGAGCTGTTTTTT. Amino acid sequence: CASGLTGLTGELFF.